The T cell receptor beta chain described here comes from a study of beta chain features in type 1 diabetes. Study observations and caveats: The study found moderately but significantly shorter TCRB CDR3s in all four CD4+ subsets of Type 1 diabetes patients.

The CDR3 is 14 amino acids. Losses at the gene ends were 5 bases for V and 4 bases for J; bases not matched to a gene: 7. In germline, CDR1 is MNHEY, CDR2 SMNVEV (reference sequence). Since all of the isolated RNA was reverse transcribed, expressed TCRB transcripts were what got sequenced. Profiling relied on immunoSEQ multiplex PCR, and the TCRdb table lists in-frame clones only, not all of them. Of more than 150,000 clones detected, approximately 12% appear once; the ten largest clones hold around 2%. This clone was recorded only once. Antigen unknown. Central memory, naive, regulatory and stem cell-like memory CD4+ cells were sorted by CD45RO/CCR7/CD25/CD127/CD95/CD27. Sort purity for all populations was recorded as exceeding 98%.

The source is a man between 18 and 35 years old in good health. Source material: central memory CD4+ T cells from blood. This chain joins TRBV27 and TRBJ1-2; 7 bases fit TRBD1. The CDR3 is CASSGTNRGYGYTF. CDR3 coding DNA: TGTGCCAGCAGTGGGACCAACAGGGGCTATGGCTACACCTTC.